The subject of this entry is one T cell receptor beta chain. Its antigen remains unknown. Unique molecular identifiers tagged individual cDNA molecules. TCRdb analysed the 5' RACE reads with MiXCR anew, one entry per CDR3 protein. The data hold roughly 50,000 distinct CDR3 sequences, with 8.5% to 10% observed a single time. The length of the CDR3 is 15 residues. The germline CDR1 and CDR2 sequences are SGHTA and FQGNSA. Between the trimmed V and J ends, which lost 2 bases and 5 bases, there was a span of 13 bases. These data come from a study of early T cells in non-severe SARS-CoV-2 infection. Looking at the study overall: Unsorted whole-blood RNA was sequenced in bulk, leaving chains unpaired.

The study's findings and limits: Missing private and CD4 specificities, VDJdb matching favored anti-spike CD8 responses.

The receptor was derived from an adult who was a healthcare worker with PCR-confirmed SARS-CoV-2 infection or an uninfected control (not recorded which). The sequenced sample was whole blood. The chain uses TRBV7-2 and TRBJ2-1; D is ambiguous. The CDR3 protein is CASSLRPQADNEQFF. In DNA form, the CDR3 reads TGTGCCAGCAGCTTACGCCCCCAGGCCGACAATGAGCAGTTCTTC. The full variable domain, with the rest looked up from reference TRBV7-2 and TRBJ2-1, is GAGVSQSPSNKVTEKGKDVELRCDPISGHTALYWYRQSLGQGLEFLIYFQGNSAPDKSGLPSDRFSAERTGGSVSTLTIQRTQQEDSAVYLCASSLRPQADNEQFFGPGTRLTVL.